This TCR beta chain was recorded in a study of OX40 agonist ivuxolimab in advanced cancers. Study-wide background: Every 2 weeks, patients received ivuxolimab intravenously, dosed at 0.01 to 10 mg/kg. Study results and caveats: Expanded peripheral T cells had an undetermined antigen specificity. Expanded clones belonging to CD8+ T cells outnumbered, on average, those of CD4+.

The V gene's germline CDR1 is MNHEY and CDR2 SVGAGI. The CDR3 loop spans 14 amino acids. The germline V and J ends were trimmed by 6 bases and 0 bases, with 8 bases remaining between them. Baseline was the first blood sampling point, followed by cycle 4 day 1 and cycle 7 day 1. For this clone: The antigen is unknown.

Sequencing was performed with immunoSEQ multiplex PCR; in TCRdb, only in-frame clones are kept and a portion is missing. The repertoire holds tens of thousands of clones, with around 86% as singletons. The chain recombines TRBV6-5 with TRBJ1-4; unclear D gene. This receptor was obtained from an adult with an advanced solid tumor such as melanoma, head and neck, liver or kidney cancer. Sequences were derived from CD4+ or CD8+ T cells sorted from blood, sampled in a trial of the OX40 agonist ivuxolimab. The CDR3 here is CASRRAATNEKLFF. The CDR3 DNA reads as TGTGCCAGCAGACGCGCGGCAACTAATGAAAAACTGTTTTTT.